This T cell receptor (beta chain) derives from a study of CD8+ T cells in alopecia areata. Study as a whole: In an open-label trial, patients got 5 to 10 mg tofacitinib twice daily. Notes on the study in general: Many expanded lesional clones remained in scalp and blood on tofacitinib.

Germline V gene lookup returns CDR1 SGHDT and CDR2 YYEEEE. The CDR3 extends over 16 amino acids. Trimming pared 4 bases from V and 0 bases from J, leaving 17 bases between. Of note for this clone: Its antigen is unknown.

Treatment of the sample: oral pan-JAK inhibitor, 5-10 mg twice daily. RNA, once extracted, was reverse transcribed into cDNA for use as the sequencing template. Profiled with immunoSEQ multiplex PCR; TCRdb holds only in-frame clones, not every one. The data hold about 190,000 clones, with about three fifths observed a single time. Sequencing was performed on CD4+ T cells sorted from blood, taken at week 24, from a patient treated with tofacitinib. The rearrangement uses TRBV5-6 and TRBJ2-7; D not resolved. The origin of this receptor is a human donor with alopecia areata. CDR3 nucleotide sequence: TGTGCCAGCAGCCGGCTCGACACCTACCTCTCCTACGAGCAGTACTTC. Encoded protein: CASSRLDTYLSYEQYF.